A single sample is the source of the 19 T cell receptor beta chains below, sequenced in a study of beta chain features in type 1 diabetes. Since all of the isolated RNA was reverse transcribed, expressed TCRB transcripts were what got sequenced. Here immunoSEQ multiplex PCR was the method, and the copy in TCRdb shows in-frame clones only, minus some. The sample includes about 350,000 clones, about 18% of them seen just once. Sequencing used naive CD4+ T cells from blood. These TCRs come from a woman aged 18-29 years in good health.

This clone occurred a few times. The sample contains more than one DNA sequence encoding this CDR3. This sequence joins TRBV5-1 and TRBJ2-1, with 9 positions matching TRBD1. CDR1 is SGHRS and CDR2 is YFSETQ in the germline V gene. This CDR3 has 15 residues. V lost 0 bases to trimming and J lost 3 bases; unmatched junction nucleotides: 1. CDR3 loop: CASSLGQGGYNEQFF. The DNA for the CDR3 is TGCGCCAGCAGCTTGGGACAGGGGGGCTACAATGAGCAGTTCTTC.

In DNA form, the CDR3 reads TGCGCCAGCAGCACCCCTAGCGGGGGCTACACAGATACGCAGTATTTT. Its translation is CASSTPSGGYTDTQYF. The rearrangement links TRBV5-1 to TRBJ2-3; TRBD2 matches 10 bases. The CDR3 length is 16 residues. V lost 4 bases to trimming and J lost 2 bases; unmatched junction nucleotides: 7. Germline CDR1 SGHRS, CDR2 YFSETQ.

V gene TRBV29-1 combines with J gene TRBJ1-1; the D is unclear. The CDR3 extends over 14 amino acids. V was pared by 5 bases and J by 4 bases, with 17 bases between. Germline assignment: CDR1 SQVTM and CDR2 ANQGSEA. Written as DNA, the CDR3 is TGCAGCGTTCTAGGAGGGCGAGGTGGCACTGAAGCTTTCTTT. Translation: CSVLGGRGGTEAFF. Based on the CDR3 plus reference TRBV29-1 and TRBJ1-1, the full variable domain is SAVISQKPSRDICQRGTSLTIQCQVDSQVTMMFWYRQQPGQSLTLIATANQGSEATYESGFVIDKFPISRPNLTFSTLTVSNMSPEDSSIYLCSVLGGRGGTEAFFGQGTRLTVV.

The chain joins TRBV7-9 to TRBJ2-7; a possible D gene is TRBD2 (5 bases). Trimming took 5 bases from V and 9 from J, leaving 23 bases between them. The germline V gene encodes CDR1 SEHNR and CDR2 FQNEAQ (reference sequence). The CDR3 length is 15 residues. CDR3 sequence: CASSPGLAVSRWQYF. The CDR3 DNA sequence: TGTGCCAGCAGCCCCGGACTGGCAGTGTCGCGGTGGCAGTACTTC.

The J gene is TRBJ2-1, the V gene TRBV4-2; 9 nucleotides align to TRBD2. Germline V gene lookup returns CDR1 LGHNA and CDR2 YNFKEQ. After removal of 1 base from V and 8 bases from J, the junction contained 6 bases not matched to a gene. This CDR3 spans 15 amino acids. CDR3 in amino acids: CASSQGSGRTYEQFF. CDR3 in DNA: TGTGCCAGCAGCCAAGGAAGCGGGAGGACCTATGAGCAGTTCTTC.

This clone was observed a few times. The chain carries TRBV7-2 and TRBJ1-2; 7 bases line up with TRBD1. J gave up 4 bases and V 2 bases, and 4 bases lay outside the gene matches. CDR1 SGHTA and CDR2 FQGNSA come from the germline V gene. The CDR3 totals 14 residues. The CDR3 nucleotides read TGTGCCAGCAGCTTACAGGGGGGCAGCTATGGCTACACCTTC. The encoded protein is CASSLQGGSYGYTF.

The chain carries TRBV5-1 and TRBJ2-2; 9 nucleotides match TRBD2. CDR1 SGHRS and CDR2 YFSETQ come from the germline V gene. V gave up 6 bases and J gave up 5 bases; unmatched junction bases: 5. This CDR3 is built from 14 residues. CDR3 region: CASKVAGVTGELFF. As DNA, the CDR3 is TGCGCCAGCAAGGTAGCGGGAGTTACCGGGGAGCTGTTTTTT.

A word on this clone: Other DNA variants within this sample encode the same CDR3. The rearrangement uses TRBV25-1 and TRBJ1-2, with D possibly being TRBD1 (5 bases). V was trimmed by 2 bases and J by 2 bases, leaving 6 bases between them. There are 13 residues in the CDR3. Germline V lookup: CDR1 MGHDK, CDR2 SYGVNS. The CDR3 loop reads CASSEQGNYGYTF. CDR3 nucleotides: TGTGCCAGCAGTGAACAGGGAAACTATGGCTACACCTTC.

This CDR3 is CASELPGAQETQYF. In DNA, the CDR3 is TGCGCCAGCGAACTCCCAGGGGCCCAAGAGACCCAGTACTTC. This chain uses TRBV5-1 with TRBJ2-5, with D possibly matching TRBD1 (6 bases). The CDR3 covers 14 residues. Germline V gene data show CDR1 as SGHRS and CDR2 as YFSETQ. The V end was cut by 7 bases, the J end by 1 base, with 14 bases between.

There are a few counts of this clone. In nucleotides, the CDR3 is TGCGCCAGCAGCTTGGACGGACTAGCGCACAATGAGCAGTTCTTC. Its protein product is CASSLDGLAHNEQFF. The chain carries TRBV5-1 and TRBJ2-1; 9 nucleotides align to TRBD2. CDR1 and CDR2 from the germline V gene are SGHRS and YFSETQ. The CDR3 extends over 15 amino acids. After removal of 0 bases from V and 5 bases from J, the junction contained 3 bases not matched to a gene.

The chain recombines TRBV7-2 with TRBJ1-2; D perhaps matches TRBD1 (5 bases). Germline lookup yields CDR1 SGHTA and CDR2 FQGNSA. There are 19 residues in the CDR3. Between the trimmed V and J ends, which lost 5 bases and 8 bases, there was a span of 33 bases. The CDR3 DNA sequence: TGTGCCAGCAGCCACTCCGGTACAGGAGGTGGTCTAGGGCGGGGAGGCTACACCTTC. Translating it yields CASSHSGTGGGLGRGGYTF.

This clone turned up a few times. V usage is TRBV4-1 and J usage is TRBJ1-1; TRBD1 matches 7 bases. Trimming took 1 base from V and 5 from J; bases not matched to a gene: 4. CDR3 length equals 14 residues. Germline CDR1 is MGHRA and CDR2 is YSYEKL. The CDR3 is CASSQASGGTEAFF. CDR3 in DNA: TGCGCCAGCAGCCAAGCCTCAGGGGGTACTGAAGCTTTCTTT.

The J gene is TRBJ1-2, the V gene TRBV4-2; possibly TRBD1 for D (5 bases). Germline V gene lookup returns CDR1 LGHNA and CDR2 YNFKEQ. This CDR3 has 17 amino acids. Trimming took off 0 bases at V and 8 bases at J, with 22 bases between the two ends. CDR3 coding DNA: TGTGCCAGCAGCCAAGACCGGACCCGGAGCGGGACGGGAGGCTACACCTTC. It specifies CASSQDRTRSGTGGYTF.

The rearrangement joins TRBV2 to TRBJ1-2; 8 positions agree with TRBD1. The J segment lost 7 bases and the V segment lost 10 bases, leaving 11 bases of the junction unmatched. The CDR3 is 13 amino acids. In germline, CDR1 is SNHLY, CDR2 FYNNEI. This chain's CDR3 is CATKLQGDGGYTF. The CDR3 DNA sequence: TGTGCCACTAAACTACAGGGGGACGGTGGCTACACCTTC.

This chain joins TRBV15 and TRBJ2-5; TRBD2 aligns across 10 bases. The CDR3 has 18 residues. V was clipped by 0 bases and J by 4 bases; unmatched bases: 11. Per germline, CDR1 LNHNV and CDR2 YYDKDF (reference sequence). CDR3 region: CATSRDPGIAGGLETQYF. CDR3 nucleotide sequence: TGTGCCACCAGCAGAGATCCAGGAATAGCGGGGGGCCTAGAGACCCAGTACTTC.

The chain links TRBV2 to TRBJ1-1, with D uncertain. V lost 4 bases and J 1 base, leaving 7 bases between the germline ends. Germline CDR1 reads SNHLY; CDR2 reads FYNNEI. This CDR3 spans 13 amino acids. In nucleotides, the CDR3 is TGTGCCAGCAGTGTACGGAGGAACACTGAAGCTTTCTTT. Its translation is CASSVRRNTEAFF.

This clone was detected a few times. The gene calls are TRBV10-3 and TRBJ2-7; D is undetermined. Germline V gene lookup returns CDR1 ENHRY and CDR2 SYGVKD. The V end lost 3 bases, the J end lost 6 bases, and 9 bases lay between the germline ends. The CDR3 consists of 12 residues. CDR3 bases: TGTGCCATCAGTGACCCCCCCGGCGAGCAGTACTTC. Encoded protein: CAISDPPGEQYF.

The V call is TRBV19, the J call TRBJ2-5; D gene ambiguous. The CDR3 consists of 14 residues. The V gene lost 4 bases and the J gene lost 1 base, with 10 bases spanning the gap. Germline V gene lookup returns CDR1 LNHDA and CDR2 SQIVND (reference sequence). The CDR3 bases are TGTGCCAGTAGTAATCCGGAGATCCAAGAGACCCAGTACTTC. Its translation is CASSNPEIQETQYF.

The chain uses TRBV9 and TRBJ2-1; no reliable D call. V shed 2 bases and J shed 8 bases, with 8 bases lying between them. Germline CDR1 reads SGDLS; CDR2 reads YYNGEE. The CDR3 sequence is 12 residues long. The CDR3: CASSVGHYEQFF. The CDR3 DNA reads as TGTGCCAGCAGCGTTGGTCACTATGAGCAGTTCTTC. The whole variable domain, filled in from reference TRBV9 and TRBJ2-1, reads DSGVTQTPKHLITATGQRVTLRCSPRSGDLSVYWYQQSLDQGLQFLIQYYNGEERAKGNILERFSAQQFPDLHSELNLSSLELGDSALYFCASSVGHYEQFFGPGTRLTVL.